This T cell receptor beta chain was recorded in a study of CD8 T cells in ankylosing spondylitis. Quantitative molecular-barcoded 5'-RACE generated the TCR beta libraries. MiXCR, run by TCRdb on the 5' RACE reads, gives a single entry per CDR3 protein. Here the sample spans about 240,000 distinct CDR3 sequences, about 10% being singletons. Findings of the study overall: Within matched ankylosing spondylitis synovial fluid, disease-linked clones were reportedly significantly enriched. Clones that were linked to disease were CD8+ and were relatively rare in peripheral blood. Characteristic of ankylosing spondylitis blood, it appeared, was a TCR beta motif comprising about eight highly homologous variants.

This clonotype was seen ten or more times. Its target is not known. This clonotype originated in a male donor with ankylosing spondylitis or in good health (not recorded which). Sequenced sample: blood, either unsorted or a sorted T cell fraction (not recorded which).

The CDR3 loop reads CASSRQLPGQGEGEQFF. The CDR3 nucleotides read TGTGCCAGCAGCCGCCAATTACCGGGACAGGGGGAAGGTGAGCAGTTCTTC. This chain uses TRBV3-1 with TRBJ2-1; TRBD1 matches at 11 bases. CDR3 length: 17 residues. Germline V gene sequence: CDR1 LGHDT, CDR2 YNNKEL (reference sequence). The J segment lost 9 bases and the V segment lost 4 bases, leaving 14 bases of the junction unmatched.